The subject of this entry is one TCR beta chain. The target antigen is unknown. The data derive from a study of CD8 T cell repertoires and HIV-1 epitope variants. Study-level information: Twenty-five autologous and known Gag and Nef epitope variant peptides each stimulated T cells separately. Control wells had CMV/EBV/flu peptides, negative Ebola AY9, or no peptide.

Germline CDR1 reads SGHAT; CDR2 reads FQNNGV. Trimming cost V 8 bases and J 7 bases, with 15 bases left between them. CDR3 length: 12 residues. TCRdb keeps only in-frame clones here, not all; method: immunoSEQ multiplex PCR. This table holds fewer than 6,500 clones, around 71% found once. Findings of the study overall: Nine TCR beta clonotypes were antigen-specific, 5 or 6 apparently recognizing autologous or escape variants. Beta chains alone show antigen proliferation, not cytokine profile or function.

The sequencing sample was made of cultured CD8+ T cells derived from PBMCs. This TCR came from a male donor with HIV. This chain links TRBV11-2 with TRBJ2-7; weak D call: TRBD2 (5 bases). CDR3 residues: CASGERGREQYF. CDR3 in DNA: TGTGCCAGCGGGGAACGGGGTCGAGAGCAGTACTTC.